Listed below are T cell receptor beta chains from one sample, sequenced in a study of cytomegalovirus exposure and HLA in healthy donors. Method: immunoSEQ multiplex PCR; TCRdb's copy keeps in-frame clones and lacks some. The profile shows some 150,000 clones, roughly 87% of them singletons. Sequenced: PBMCs. Receptors were obtained from a man aged 18 to 30 in good health and CMV-seropositive. The CDR3 runs from the conserved cysteine through the conserved F or W. Fields, in order: D gene, clone size, V gene, J gene, CDR3 protein, CDR3 DNA. A D gene is named only where the DNA matches it firmly. Not all rows give a size; the values are once, few, many and, for expanded clones, a class.

TRBD1	.	TRBV28	TRBJ2-7	CASSTPGQVSSYEQYF	TGTGCCAGCAGCACCCCCGGACAGGTGAGCTCCTACGAGCAGTACTTC
.	.	TRBV9	TRBJ2-7	CASSAADSALYEQYF	TGTGCCAGCAGCGCGGCAGACAGTGCCCTCTACGAGCAGTACTTC
TRBD1	.	TRBV28	TRBJ2-1	CASSRRTGYEFF	TGTGCCAGCAGTCGTCGGACAGGGTATGAGTTCTTC
TRBD1	.	TRBV19	TRBJ2-7	CASSTGTGSYEQYF	TGTGCCAGTAGCACCGGGACAGGGTCCTACGAGCAGTACTTC
TRBD1	.	TRBV14	TRBJ2-7	CASSQTRTGGEQYF	TGTGCCAGCAGCCAAACCCGGACAGGGGGCGAGCAGTACTTC
.	few	TRBV5-4	TRBJ1-1	CASSLGHQNTEAFF	TGTGCCAGCAGCTTGGGACACCAGAACACTGAAGCTTTCTTT
TRBD1	.	TRBV19	TRBJ1-5	CASIPTGGKGQPQHF	TGTGCCAGTATCCCGACAGGGGGTAAGGGTCAGCCCCAGCATTTT
.	.	TRBV4-1	TRBJ1-1	CASSHLTLLGGNTEAFF	TGCGCCAGCAGCCACCTGACTCTCCTGGGGGGGAACACTGAAGCTTTCTTT
TRBD1	.	TRBV30	TRBJ1-5	CAWSGQGSQPQHF	TGTGCCTGGAGCGGACAGGGGTCTCAGCCCCAGCATTTT
TRBD1	.	TRBV5-4	TRBJ2-7	CASSLSGQGITYEQYF	TGTGCCAGCAGTCTCTCGGGACAGGGCATAACCTACGAGCAGTACTTC
TRBD2	.	TRBV5-6	TRBJ2-2	CASSWGVAGLTGELFF	TGTGCCAGCAGCTGGGGTGTAGCGGGGCTCACCGGGGAGCTGTTTTTT